The clone carrying this T cell receptor (beta chain) was counted only a few times. Germline V gene lookup returns CDR1 KGHSH and CDR2 LQKENI. Trimming pared 0 bases from V and 5 bases from J, leaving 16 bases between. This CDR3 contains 16 residues. This record belongs to a study of siplizumab effects on memory and regulatory T cells. Approximately 100,000 TCR templates were assayed per sample. Assay used: immunoSEQ multiplex PCR; TCRdb lists only in-frame clones, some missing. Seen here are approximately 100,000 clones, 75% to 95% observed once, and the top ten hold roughly 2.5%. This receptor was obtained from a human donor in good health. Some clones in this sample may be carry-over from other donors' samples. V usage is TRBV18 and J usage is TRBJ1-1; no firm D call. Sequenced sample: CD4+ T cells sorted from blood. The CDR3 region has the DNA TGTGCCAGCTCACCACCTACCTCTATGGACGTGACTGAAGCTTTCTTT. As protein: CASSPPTSMDVTEAFF.